The clone carrying this T cell receptor (beta chain) was observed many times. The record originates from a study of regulatory T cells in long-lasting Graves disease. Arm-PCR of CDR3 regions and iRepertoire HTBI primers were the basis on which TCR beta libraries were built. Per the original data handling: In the combined samples, 62 TRBV and approximately 15 TRBJ segments were identified. TCRdb reprocessed the multiplex PCR reads with MiXCR, giving one entry per CDR3 protein. These V and J calls rely on TCRdb rather than the paper's analysis. The profile covers 300,000 to 500,000 distinct CDR3 sequences, with 20% to 25% appearing a single time and about 20% taken by the ten largest. Germline lookup yields CDR1 SNHLY and CDR2 FYNNEI. The CDR3 is 12 amino acids. With 6 bases removed from V and 6 bases from J, the gap between germline ends came to 9 bases. Time point meaning: persistent/refractory GD, antithyroid drugs over 5 years with positive TRAb. The TCR library was made from RNA that had been extracted from PBMCs in TRIzol. A roughly 10-milliliter sample of peripheral blood was drawn into EDTA tubes.

The clonotype comes from a female donor with Graves disease. This material consisted of peripheral blood mononuclear cells (PBMCs), taken when the disease was refractory, from a patient treated with antithyroid drugs. V is TRBV2 and J is TRBJ1-5, with TRBD1 as a possible D gene (5 bases). The CDR3 region has the DNA TGTGCCAGCAGAACTACAGGTCAGCCCCAGCATTTT. This encodes CASRTTGQPQHF.